The sequence of this T cell receptor beta chain was determined in a study of cytomegalovirus exposure and HLA in healthy donors. As for the study in general: From HLA-typed donors, an early data release held roughly 80 million unique TCRs. Study-wide results and caveats: TCR beta sequences reportedly predicted most subjects' HLA-A and HLA-B alleles accurately. In a later analysis, parvovirus B19, influenza, CMV and Epstein-Barr virus appeared linked to several top co-occurrence clusters. Per a later analysis, HLA-associated TCR beta chains showed more clonal expansion than other, equally common TCR beta chains.

A remark on this clone: Antigen unknown.

CDR1 and CDR2 from the germline V gene are SGHAT and FQNNGV. This CDR3 spans 14 amino acids. The junction had 4 bases not matched to a gene; V was cut back by 4 bases and J by 4 bases. PCR employed 60 Vbeta and 13 Jbeta primers. Libraries were prepared by immunoSEQ multiplex PCR; TCRdb keeps only in-frame clonotypes and omits some of them. The table includes about 150,000 clones, around 66% detected once. J is TRBJ2-3 and V is TRBV11-2; 8 bases agree with TRBD2. The sequenced sample was PBMCs. The sequence was obtained from a woman aged 25 to 39 in good health and CMV-seropositive. CDR3 region: CASSSYSGADTQYF. CDR3 nucleotides: TGTGCCAGCAGCTCATATAGCGGGGCAGATACGCAGTATTTT.